Below, 29 T cell receptor beta chains from the same sample are listed, as sequenced in a study of T-cell reconstitution after alpha-beta-depleted transplantation in children. The library targeted TCRbeta and was prepared with unique molecular identifiers. Each CDR3 protein is one row after TCRdb ran MiXCR on the PCR reads. This sample has about 510,000 distinct CDR3 sequences, with about 10% found just once. The sequencing here drew on PBMCs, mostly from graft donor cells, taken 180 days after TCRalphabeta/CD19-depleted stem cell transplant. These receptors were taken from a female patient between 2 and 15 years old who had a stem cell transplant for aplastic anemia, so the T cells may come from the graft donor.

Only a few counts were recorded for this clonotype. This chain links TRBV28 with TRBJ2-7, with D unclear. V lost 3 bases, J lost 3 bases, and 9 bases lay in between. CDR3 length: 13 amino acids. In germline, CDR1 is MDHEN, CDR2 SYDVKM. DNA of the CDR3: TGTGCCAGCAGTTTGTCAGATAGCTACGAGCAGTACTTC. Its translation is CASSLSDSYEQYF.

The genes are TRBV5-1 and TRBJ1-1; D is unresolved. CDR3 length: 13 residues. V lost 2 bases, J lost 8 bases, and 13 bases lay in between. Looked up from germline, CDR1 is SGHRS and CDR2 is YFSETQ. The CDR3 DNA is TGCGCCAGCAGCTTTGGTTCAAAGGAAGAAGCTTTCTTT. Translating gives CASSFGSKEEAFF. Full variable domain (missing parts from reference TRBV5-1 and TRBJ1-1): KAGVTQTPRYLIKTRGQQVTLSCSPISGHRSVSWYQQTPGQGLQFLFEYFSETQRNKGNFPGRFSGRQFSNSRSEMNVSTLELGDSALYLCASSFGSKEEAFFGQGTRLTVV.

This clonotype occurred many times. The chain couples TRBV5-1 to TRBJ2-1, with 10 positions matching TRBD2. With 6 bases clipped from V and 4 bases from J, the junction kept 4 bases outside the gene matches. From germline, CDR1 is SGHRS and CDR2 YFSETQ. The CDR3 loop spans 14 amino acids. The CDR3 spells CASKSSGSYNEQFF. The DNA of the CDR3 is TGCGCCAGCAAGTCTAGCGGGAGTTACAATGAGCAGTTCTTC.

At least ten counts were recorded for this clonotype. The chain links TRBV5-1 to TRBJ2-7; D uncertain. There are 11 residues in the CDR3. The germline gives CDR1 SGHRS, CDR2 YFSETQ. Trimming shortened V by 8 bases and J by 4 bases, and 10 bases separated the two germline ends. CDR3 loop: CARMVGYEQYV. In DNA form, the CDR3 reads TGCGCCAGGATGGTAGGGTACGAGCAGTACGTC.

The chain employs TRBV25-1 and TRBJ2-7; D gene uncertain. Per the germline V gene, CDR1 is MGHDK and CDR2 is SYGVNS. V lost 7 bases and J lost 0, with 13 bases in between. The CDR3 is made up of 14 amino acids. The CDR3 DNA reads as TGTGCCAGCAAGGGCGGCAGGAGCTCCTACGAGCAGTACTTC. Protein: CASKGGRSSYEQYF.

This clonotype was picked up many times. For the CDR3, the DNA is TGTGCCAGCAGCAAAACTAGCGGGAGTGGCGAGCAGTACGTC. Translation gives CASSKTSGSGEQYV. This rearrangement joins TRBV7-8 to TRBJ2-7; 11 bases line up with TRBD2. Germline assignment: CDR1 SGHVS and CDR2 FQNEAQ. This CDR3 has 14 residues. J lost 6 bases, V lost 5 bases, and 6 bases had no gene match.

The chain joins TRBV12-3 or TRBV12-4 to TRBJ2-7; D unresolved. The ends were cut back, 0 bases at V and 6 bases at J, with 9 bases in the middle. CDR3 length equals 13 residues. The CDR3 DNA sequence: TGTGCCAGCAGTTTAGCGCTAGGGCTCGAGCAGTACGTC. This gives the protein CASSLALGLEQYV.

This clonotype showed up many times. J is TRBJ2-7 and V is TRBV20-1, with D possibly TRBD1 on 5 matching bases. Trimming took off 6 bases at V and 4 bases at J, with 7 bases between the two ends. This CDR3 is 10 amino acids long. The germline V gene has CDR1 DFQATT and CDR2 SNEGSKA (reference sequence). The CDR3 DNA follows: TGCAGTGCCCAGGGTTACGAGCAGTACTTC. Its protein product is CSAQGYEQYF.

In this sample, this clonotype turned up a few times. The gene calls are TRBV12-3 or TRBV12-4 and TRBJ1-2; 8 nucleotides align to TRBD1. The CDR3 contains 15 residues. Trimming took 5 bases from V and 6 from J; bases not matched to a gene: 11. CDR3 sequence (DNA): TGTGCCAGCAGTATAACACAGGGGGGTTATCATGGCTACACCTTC. It specifies CASSITQGGYHGYTF.

The chain employs TRBV29-1 and TRBJ1-2; maybe TRBD1 (6 bases). From germline, CDR1 is SQVTM and CDR2 ANQGSEA. V was clipped by 4 bases and J by 4 bases, with 16 bases between them. The CDR3 covers 14 residues. The CDR3: CSVVRGAVSYGYTF. As DNA, the CDR3 is TGCAGCGTTGTAAGGGGGGCAGTCAGCTATGGCTACACCTTC.

This clonotype showed up just a few times. The gene calls are TRBV9 and TRBJ2-1; the D gene is possibly TRBD2 (7 bases). Trimming left V 3 bases short and J 11 bases short, with 21 bases between. Per germline, CDR1 SGDLS and CDR2 YYNGEE. This CDR3 contains 15 residues. The CDR3 is CASSAGGAGGPKQFF. DNA of the CDR3: TGTGCCAGCAGCGCCGGAGGGGCCGGGGGGCCTAAGCAGTTCTTC.

This clonotype has just a few counts. The rearrangement joins TRBV20-1 to TRBJ2-4; 11 nucleotides line up with TRBD2. Germline CDR1 and CDR2: DFQATT and SNEGSKA (reference sequence). The CDR3 contains 11 residues. The junction had 2 bases not matched to a gene; V was cut back by 5 bases and J by 11 bases. The CDR3 here is CSAETSGVQYF. The CDR3 nucleotides are TGCAGTGCTGAGACTAGCGGGGTTCAGTACTTC.

The rearrangement links TRBV12-5 to TRBJ2-1; D possibly corresponds to TRBD2 (6 bases). V was trimmed by 6 bases and J by 10 bases, leaving 25 bases between them. Germline loops: CDR1 LGHNT, CDR2 FRNRAP. This CDR3 has 16 amino acids. The CDR3 DNA follows: TGTGCTAGTGGCCAGCCCGAGACTAGTCTAGGGGCAGAGCAGTTCTTC. It translates to CASGQPETSLGAEQFF.

Many counts were recorded for this clonotype. The genes are TRBV7-6 and TRBJ1-5, with D hard to call. V lost 0 bases and J lost 3, with 9 bases in between. In germline, CDR1 is SGHVS, CDR2 FNYEAQ. This CDR3 is built from 15 residues. CDR3 nucleotide sequence: TGTGCCAGCAGCTTAGCAGCGGGGAACAATCAGCCCCAGCATTTT. Protein sequence: CASSLAAGNNQPQHF.

The chain combines TRBV28 with TRBJ1-2, with unresolved D. CDR3 length: 15 residues. CDR1 and CDR2 (germline): MDHEN, SYDVKM. The V end was cut by 4 bases, the J end by 8 bases, with 20 bases between. CDR3 sequence: CASSSGGTPSLGYTF. The CDR3 DNA reads as TGTGCCAGCAGTTCGGGAGGCACCCCGAGCTTGGGCTACACCTTC.

This clonotype was counted at least ten times. The V gene is TRBV7-6, the J gene TRBJ2-1; TRBD2 matches 12 bases. The CDR3 is made up of 17 amino acids. V dropped 0 bases and J dropped 7; count of bases not matched to a gene: 7. The germline V gene has CDR1 SGHVS and CDR2 FNYEAQ. The CDR3 nucleotides are TGTGCCAGCAGCTTAGCGTATGCCACTAGCGGGGGGAATGAGCAGTTCTTC. This translates into CASSLAYATSGGNEQFF. Variable domain in full (rest from reference TRBV7-6 and TRBJ2-1): GAGVSQSPRYKVTKRGQDVALRCDPISGHVSLYWYRQALGQGPEFLTYFNYEAQQDKSGLPNDRFSAERPEGSISTLTIQRTEQRDSAMYRCASSLAYATSGGNEQFFGPGTRLTVL.

This clonotype was counted at least ten times. The chain combines TRBV12-3 or TRBV12-4 with TRBJ2-1; no clear D gene. The CDR3 is 14 amino acids. The germline V and J ends were trimmed by 8 bases and 8 bases, with 19 bases remaining between them. This CDR3 reads CASLRERPIDEQFF. The CDR3 nucleotides read TGTGCCAGCCTTAGGGAAAGGCCAATAGATGAGCAGTTCTTC.

This clonotype appeared many times. This rearrangement joins TRBV2 to TRBJ2-1, with TRBD1 matching over 8 bases. The J segment lost 3 bases and the V segment lost 6 bases, leaving 1 base of the junction unmatched. This CDR3 spans 13 amino acids. Germline CDR1 is SNHLY and CDR2 is FYNNEI. CDR3 sequence reads: CASSGQGYNEQFF. Here the CDR3 DNA reads TGTGCCAGCAGCGGACAGGGCTACAATGAGCAGTTCTTC.

This clonotype was recorded a few times. V usage is TRBV25-1 and J usage is TRBJ2-3, with TRBD2 as a possible D gene (5 bases). Germline V CDR1 and CDR2: MGHDK, SYGVNS. CDR3 size: 16 residues. Trimming pared 0 bases from V and 4 bases from J, leaving 14 bases between. CDR3 nucleotides: TGTGCCAGCAGTGAATATGCGGGCCCGGTCCCAGATACGCAGTATTTT. As protein: CASSEYAGPVPDTQYF. Combining the CDR3 with reference TRBV25-1 and TRBJ2-3 gives the whole variable domain EADIYQTPRYLVIGTGKKITLECSQTMGHDKMYWYQQDPGMELHLIHYSYGVNSTEKGDLSSESTVSRIRTEHFPLTLESARPSHTSQYLCASSEYAGPVPDTQYFGPGTRLTVL.

This clonotype was counted many times. The CDR3 sequence: CSATKTGTGGYEQYF. In DNA, the CDR3 is TGCAGTGCTACAAAAACCGGGACTGGGGGCTACGAGCAGTACTTC. V usage is TRBV20-1 and J usage is TRBJ2-7; TRBD2 is a possible D gene (6 bases). With 4 bases removed from V and 3 bases from J, the gap between germline ends came to 19 bases. The CDR3 extends over 15 amino acids. Germline V lookup: CDR1 DFQATT, CDR2 SNEGSKA (reference sequence).

V gene TRBV29-1 combines with J gene TRBJ1-1; D is undetermined. With 4 bases removed from V and 1 base from J, the gap between germline ends came to 4 bases. Germline V lookup: CDR1 SQVTM, CDR2 ANQGSEA. This CDR3 region has 11 residues. DNA of the CDR3: TGCAGCGTTGGGACGAACACTGAAGCTTTCTTT. This encodes CSVGTNTEAFF. Looking up the rest from reference TRBV29-1 and TRBJ1-1 gives the full variable domain: SAVISQKPSRDICQRGTSLTIQCQVDSQVTMMFWYRQQPGQSLTLIATANQGSEATYESGFVIDKFPISRPNLTFSTLTVSNMSPEDSSIYLCSVGTNTEAFFGQGTRLTVV.

The chain links TRBV7-2 to TRBJ2-2; 7 bases agree with TRBD2. Germline V lookup: CDR1 SGHTA, CDR2 FQGNSA. Trimming took 1 base from V and 4 from J; bases not matched to a gene: 3. CDR3 length: 15 amino acids. The CDR3 region has the DNA TGTGCCAGCAGCTTAGGCGGGAGAATCACCGGGGAGCTGTTTTTT. Translated: CASSLGGRITGELFF.

J is TRBJ2-1 and V is TRBV12-3 or TRBV12-4; a weak D match, TRBD1 (5 bases). The CDR3 length is 13 residues. V was pared by 11 bases and J by 3 bases, with 14 bases between. The CDR3 spells CAAGAGLYNEQFF. The CDR3 DNA reads TGTGCCGCTGGGGCAGGGCTCTACAATGAGCAGTTCTTC.

The chain uses TRBV9 and TRBJ2-1; 9 bases map to TRBD2. Trimming took 0 bases from V and 3 from J; bases not matched to a gene: 4. The CDR3 totals 16 residues. Germline V gene lookup returns CDR1 SGDLS and CDR2 YYNGEE. CDR3: CASSVDGGRGYNEQFF. The CDR3 DNA is TGTGCCAGCAGCGTAGATGGCGGGAGGGGCTACAATGAGCAGTTCTTC.

This clonotype occurred many times. The J gene is TRBJ2-3, the V gene TRBV28; 13 positions agree with TRBD2. With 6 bases clipped from V and 6 bases from J, the junction kept 18 bases outside the gene matches. Per germline, CDR1 MDHEN and CDR2 SYDVKM. The CDR3 is made up of 19 amino acids. The CDR3 region is CASSPQLAGGPGTTDTQYF. Here the CDR3 DNA reads TGTGCCAGCAGCCCCCAACTAGCGGGAGGGCCGGGGACAACGGATACGCAGTATTTT. Supplemented by reference TRBV28 and TRBJ2-3, the full variable domain reads DVKVTQSSRYLVKRTGEKVFLECVQDMDHENMFWYRQDPGLGLRLIYFSYDVKMKEKGDIPEGYSVSREKKERFSLILESASTNQTSMYLCASSPQLAGGPGTTDTQYFGPGTRLTVL.

This sequence joins TRBV27 and TRBJ2-1; no definite D call. V was trimmed by 3 bases and J by 3 bases, leaving 15 bases between them. The CDR3 length is 16 residues. Germline loops: CDR1 MNHEY, CDR2 SMNVEV (reference sequence). In DNA form, the CDR3 reads TGTGCCAGCAGTTTCTCTCATAACCGATTCTACAATGAGCAGTTCTTC. Residues: CASSFSHNRFYNEQFF.

The chain has TRBV9 and TRBJ2-1; 13 nucleotides align to TRBD2. CDR1 SGDLS and CDR2 YYNGEE come from the germline V gene. The CDR3 sequence is 17 residues long. The ends lost 4 bases at V and 8 bases at J; junction bases unmatched: 12. The CDR3 sequence is CASSPRTSGRRRDEQFF. The CDR3 DNA is TGTGCCAGCAGCCCTCGGACTAGCGGGAGACGACGCGATGAGCAGTTCTTC. Variable domain in full (rest from reference TRBV9 and TRBJ2-1): DSGVTQTPKHLITATGQRVTLRCSPRSGDLSVYWYQQSLDQGLQFLIQYYNGEERAKGNILERFSAQQFPDLHSELNLSSLELGDSALYFCASSPRTSGRRRDEQFFGPGTRLTVL.

V is TRBV4-2 and J is TRBJ2-2; D is perhaps TRBD2 (6 bases). The germline CDR1 and CDR2 sequences are LGHNA and YNFKEQ. Deletions cut 1 base from V and 5 bases from J, with 8 bases between. The CDR3 contains 14 residues. As DNA, the CDR3 is TGTGCCAGCAGCCAAGGGACTAAAACCGGGGAGCTGTTTTTT. Translation: CASSQGTKTGELFF.

In this sample, this clonotype turned up a few times. The CDR3 region is CSARDGLSYNEQFF. The CDR3 DNA sequence: TGCAGTGCTAGAGACGGTCTCTCCTACAATGAGCAGTTCTTC. This rearrangement joins TRBV20-1 to TRBJ2-1; no firm D call. The CDR3 consists of 14 residues. V shed 0 bases and J shed 0 bases, with 6 bases lying between them. The germline gives CDR1 DFQATT, CDR2 SNEGSKA (reference sequence).